These 23 T cell receptor beta chains originate from one sample sequenced in a study of vaccination and CD4 T cells after COVID-19. These receptors lack a known antigen. Treatment of the sample: roughly nine-day PBMC culture with coronavirus spike peptide pools or control peptides (ViraFEST assay). The Oncomine TCR Beta short-read assay sequenced DNA from cultured CD4+ T cells. TCRdb itself ran the PCR reads through MiXCR, one entry per CDR3 protein. Among some 11,000 distinct CDR3 sequences listed, about three fifths were seen once. Sequences were obtained from CD4+ T cells from blood, cultured in vitro. The receptors were sampled from a human donor who had recovered from COVID-19.

This clonotype has just a few counts. As DNA, the CDR3 is TGTGCCAGCATACGGGGGCACCTCTACGAGCAGTACTTC. Translation: CASIRGHLYEQYF. The chain carries TRBV21-1 and TRBJ2-7; the table gives TRBD1 as D, unverified against the DNA. TRBV21-1 is a pseudogene locus. There are 13 residues in the CDR3.

This clonotype was seen only once. The rearrangement links TRBV18 to TRBJ2-7; D remains unclear. V was clipped by 2 bases and J by 3 bases, with 11 bases between them. Germline CDR1 and CDR2: KGHSH and LQKENI. The CDR3 consists of 14 residues. The CDR3, as DNA: TGTGCCAGCTCACCAGCCCCGCCGGGCTACGAGCAGTACTTC. Its translation is CASSPAPPGYEQYF. The entire variable domain, with the rest obtained from reference TRBV18 and TRBJ2-7, is as follows: NAGVMQNPRHLVRRRGQEARLRCSPMKGHSHVYWYRQLPEEGLKFMVYLQKENIIDESGMPKERFSAEFPKEGPSILRIQQVVRGDSAAYFCASSPAPPGYEQYFGPGTRLTVT.

This clonotype was seen only once. The chain employs TRBV7-9 and TRBJ1-1; the D is unclear. With 3 bases removed from V and 8 bases from J, the gap between germline ends came to 10 bases. This CDR3 has 12 residues. Germline CDR1 and CDR2: SEHNR and FQNEAQ (reference sequence). The CDR3 DNA follows: TGTGCCAGCAGCTTTCTATCGGTGGAAGCTTTCTTT. Protein sequence: CASSFLSVEAFF.

This clonotype was observed once. The rearrangement links TRBV4-2 to TRBJ2-7; D gene ambiguous. There are 15 residues in the CDR3. Germline V gene sequence: CDR1 LGHNA, CDR2 YNFKEQ. The ends were cut back, 2 bases at V and 6 bases at J, with 17 bases in the middle. The chain's CDR3 is CASSQRISEGSEQYF. As DNA, the CDR3 is TGTGCCAGCAGCCAAAGGATTTCCGAAGGGTCCGAGCAGTACTTC.

The rearrangement links TRBV20-1 to TRBJ1-6; the match to TRBD1 covers 8 bases. The CDR3 extends over 14 amino acids. V lost 3 bases to trimming and J lost 13 bases; unmatched junction nucleotides: 11. CDR1 and CDR2 from the germline V gene are DFQATT and SNEGSKA (reference sequence). The CDR3 spells CSASPGQGLSPLHF. The CDR3 DNA reads as TGCAGTGCTAGTCCCGGACAGGGCTTGTCCCCCCTCCACTTT.

CDR3 DNA: TGTGCCAGCGGAGGGGGACAGGGGACTAGCGGGGCGCAAGAGACCCAGTACTTC. Amino acids: CASGGGQGTSGAQETQYF. The genes are TRBV2 and TRBJ2-5, with 13 bases aligning to TRBD2. Germline loops: CDR1 SNHLY, CDR2 FYNNEI. The CDR3 spans 18 residues. The V and J ends lost 8 bases and 2 bases, in that order; junction bases with no gene match: 14.

This clonotype was recorded a few times. This chain joins TRBV2 and TRBJ1-6; the match to TRBD1 covers 8 bases. The CDR3 totals 15 residues. V lost 4 bases to trimming and J lost 9 bases; unmatched junction nucleotides: 8. Germline assignment: CDR1 SNHLY and CDR2 FYNNEI. The CDR3 DNA reads TGTGCCAGCAGTGTGAACACAGGGGGAGTTTCACCCCTCCACTTT. Protein: CASSVNTGGVSPLHF.

This chain uses TRBV12-3 or TRBV12-4 with TRBJ2-7, with 9 nucleotides matching TRBD2. This CDR3 is 16 amino acids long. Trimming at V came to 0 bases and at J to 4 bases, leaving 7 bases not matched to a gene. Here the CDR3 DNA reads TGTGCCAGCAGTTTAGCGGGGCTAGCGGGAACGTACGAGCAGTACTTC. It translates to CASSLAGLAGTYEQYF.

The chain joins TRBV7-3 to TRBJ2-5; 7 positions match TRBD2. Germline lookup yields CDR1 SGHTA and CDR2 FQGTGA. This CDR3 has 13 amino acids. The trim removed 4 bases at V and 5 bases at J, leaving 4 bases unmatched. Written as DNA, the CDR3 is TGTGCCAGCAGCTCTCAGGGAGGGGAGACCCAGTACTTC. Translation gives CASSSQGGETQYF.

DNA for the CDR3: TGTGCCAGCAGCTTAGACGTAGGGGTTTTTTCCGAGCAGTACTTC. It codes for CASSLDVGVFSEQYF. V usage is TRBV7-8 and J usage is TRBJ2-7, with D possibly being TRBD1 (5 bases). V lost 1 base, J lost 6 bases, and 16 bases lay in between. The germline CDR1 and CDR2 sequences are SGHVS and FQNEAQ. The CDR3 has 15 amino acids.

This chain uses TRBV30 with TRBJ1-2; a weak D match, TRBD1 (6 bases). The CDR3 has 13 residues. Trimming stripped 4 bases from V and 4 bases from J, with 13 bases between. Germline V gene data show CDR1 as GTSNPN and CDR2 as SVGIG (reference sequence). For the CDR3, the DNA is TGTGCCTGGAAGGCAGGGGAGGTCTATGGCTACACCTTC. As protein: CAWKAGEVYGYTF.

The chain joins TRBV19 to TRBJ1-1; possible D gene TRBD1, 5 bases. This CDR3 comprises 15 residues. V lost 4 bases, J lost 2 bases, and 14 bases lay in between. CDR1 is LNHDA, CDR2 SQIVND, per germline (reference sequence). CDR3 region: CASSNTRDFNTEAFF. The CDR3 DNA reads as TGTGCCAGTAGTAACACTCGGGACTTTAACACTGAAGCTTTCTTT.

The chain carries TRBV11-2 and TRBJ2-1, with D tentatively TRBD2 (5 bases). V gave up 6 bases and J gave up 6 bases, with 21 bases separating them. The CDR3 has 16 amino acids. CDR1 and CDR2 from the germline V gene are SGHAT and FQNNGV. CDR3 in amino acids: CASRSKPLSGRNEQFF. The CDR3 coding sequence is TGTGCCAGCAGGTCTAAACCGCTCAGCGGCCGCAATGAGCAGTTCTTC.

The V gene is TRBV2, the J gene TRBJ2-1, with D tentatively TRBD2 (6 bases). CDR1 is SNHLY and CDR2 is FYNNEI in the germline V gene. Trimming left V 5 bases short and J 14 bases short, with 16 bases between. The CDR3 sequence is 12 residues long. The CDR3 is CASSTPGRREFF. The CDR3 region has the DNA TGTGCCAGCAGTACTCCCGGGAGAAGGGAGTTCTTC.

This clonotype was seen a handful of times. The chain carries TRBV30 and TRBJ1-2, with unresolved D. The CDR3 contains 13 residues. Trimming cost V 0 bases and J 8 bases, with 13 bases left between them. CDR1 and CDR2 from the germline V gene are GTSNPN and SVGIG (reference sequence). The CDR3 DNA is TGTGCCTGGAGTGTAGTTGGTGTAAGGGGCTACACCTTC. Its protein product is CAWSVVGVRGYTF.

This clonotype appeared once. For the CDR3, the DNA is TGTGCCAGCAGCTTCGGCAGGGACAACCCTTACTACACCTTC. Translating gives CASSFGRDNPYYTF. The V call is TRBV5-4, the J call TRBJ1-2, with D perhaps matching TRBD1 (6 bases). V lost 2 bases and J lost 10, with 18 bases in between. This CDR3 has 14 residues. Germline values: CDR1 SGHNT, CDR2 YYREEE (reference sequence).

In its sample, this clonotype was seen a few times. J is TRBJ1-5 and V is TRBV15, with D unclear. The germline V gene has CDR1 LNHNV and CDR2 YYDKDF (reference sequence). CDR3 size: 14 residues. Trimming removed 0 bases at V and 7 bases at J, with 10 bases between. The CDR3 loop is CATSRDMVGQPQHF. CDR3 nucleotides: TGTGCCACCAGCAGAGATATGGTGGGCCAGCCCCAGCATTTT.

The rearrangement uses TRBV12-3 or TRBV12-4 and TRBJ1-5; D is undetermined. The CDR3 extends over 14 amino acids. V gave up 3 bases and J gave up 1 base, with 7 bases separating them. The CDR3 loop reads CASSLGGSNQPQHF. The CDR3 DNA is TGTGCCAGCAGTTTGGGAGGGAGCAATCAGCCCCAGCATTTT.

The CDR3: CSALAGWEQFF. The CDR3 DNA is TGCAGTGCCCTAGCGGGGTGGGAGCAGTTCTTC. The rearrangement links TRBV20-1 to TRBJ2-1; TRBD2 aligns across 9 bases. The CDR3 is 11 residues long. The V gene's germline CDR1 is DFQATT and CDR2 SNEGSKA (reference sequence). J was trimmed by 10 bases and V by 6 bases; bases with no gene match: 4.

The chain employs TRBV10-3 and TRBJ2-3; D remains unclear. Germline V lookup: CDR1 ENHRY, CDR2 SYGVKD. The CDR3 extends over 11 amino acids. The DNA of the CDR3 is TGTGCTACGACCGATCGGGATACGCAGTATTTT. Translating it yields CATTDRDTQYF.

The V call is TRBV20-1, the J call TRBJ2-5; 11 nucleotides match TRBD1. The germline CDR1 and CDR2 sequences are DFQATT and SNEGSKA (reference sequence). V shed 6 bases, J shed 2 bases, and the junction held 11 bases outside the gene matches. The CDR3 has 16 residues. CDR3 sequence: CSALDAGTGGQETQYF. In DNA form, the CDR3 reads TGCAGTGCACTGGACGCCGGGACAGGGGGTCAAGAGACCCAGTACTTC.

This clonotype has just a few counts. CDR3 residues: CASSDRDSSGYTF. The CDR3 nucleotides read TGTGCCAGCAGCGACCGGGACAGTAGTGGCTACACCTTC. The chain joins TRBV5-8 to TRBJ1-2; 7 bases agree with TRBD1. V was clipped by 4 bases and J by 7 bases; unmatched bases: 7. The CDR3 has 13 amino acids. Germline V lookup: CDR1 SGHTS, CDR2 YDEGEE. The full variable domain, in which reference TRBV5-8 and TRBJ1-2 provide the parts outside the CDR3, is EAGVTQSPTHLIKTRGQQATLRCSPISGHTSVYWYQQALGLGLQFLLWYDEGEERNRGNFPPRFSGRQFPNYSSELNVNALELEDSALYLCASSDRDSSGYTFGSGTRLTVV.

The chain links TRBV27 to TRBJ1-5; D not certain. This CDR3 is built from 16 residues. Deletions cut 5 bases from V and 1 base from J, with 15 bases between. Germline V lookup: CDR1 MNHEY, CDR2 SMNVEV (reference sequence). The CDR3 DNA sequence: TGTGCCAGCAGTAAAACGTTGGGCTGGAGCAATCAGCCCCAGCATTTT. Amino acid sequence: CASSKTLGWSNQPQHF.